The subject of this entry is one T cell receptor beta chain. No antigen is known for it. The length of the CDR3 is 15 residues. CDR1 is MDHEN and CDR2 is SYDVKM in the germline V gene. The V end was cut by 6 bases, the J end by 4 bases, with 18 bases between. Using a J-beta primer mix together with a sample-barcoded 5' primer, a second PCR was run for roughly 6 to 12 cycles. The study obtained at least 3 million CDR3-containing paired-end reads from every sample. TCRdb re-called the 5' RACE reads with MiXCR, one entry per CDR3 protein. The sample shows more than 750,000 distinct CDR3 sequences, 25% to 35% of them seen only once. The data stem from a study of blood T cells in healthy people across ages. Points from the study as a whole: Per million T cells, the diversity of TCR beta decreased roughly linearly as age advanced.

This sample also belongs to another study, concerning T cells of mothers and their children. As that report states: Researchers report slightly higher, though non-significant, overlap in related mother-child pairs than in unrelated pairs.

The sequence was obtained from a woman in her thirties or forties in good health. The source material was blood. The V and J genes are TRBV28 and TRBJ1-2; perhaps TRBD1 as D (6 bases). The CDR3 sequence: CASRRTGRTLYGYTF. DNA of the CDR3: TGTGCCAGCAGGCGTACAGGGCGAACCCTCTATGGCTACACCTTC.